This T cell receptor (beta chain) was retrieved from a study of early T cells in non-severe SARS-CoV-2 infection. Individual cDNA molecules received unique molecular identifiers. TCRdb used MiXCR to reprocess the 5' RACE reads, holding one entry per CDR3 protein. This sample yields about 80,000 distinct CDR3 sequences, of which roughly 6% are seen a single time; roughly 8.1% belongs to the top ten. Study results and caveats: Matches to VDJdb favored anti-spike CD8 responses and missed private and CD4 specificities.

This clonotype came up many times. Its antigen is undetermined. Trimming took off 0 bases at V and 0 bases at J, with 10 bases between the two ends. The CDR3 has 15 amino acids. Germline V gives CDR1 SQVTM, CDR2 ANQGSEA. This clonotype was sampled from an adult who was a healthcare worker with PCR-confirmed SARS-CoV-2 infection or an uninfected control (not recorded which). Sequencing was performed on whole blood. The chain has TRBV29-1 and TRBJ2-3; D not resolved. The CDR3 sequence: CSVEDYGESTDTQYF. CDR3 sequence (DNA): TGCAGCGTTGAAGATTACGGCGAGAGCACAGATACGCAGTATTTT.